The present T cell receptor beta chain was sequenced within a study of blood T cells in healthy people across ages. Per-sample yields of isolated PBMCs were at least 6 million. This clonotype showed up just a few times. Trimming stripped 1 base from V and 4 bases from J, with 7 bases between. This CDR3 contains 14 residues. Germline V gene data show CDR1 as SGHTA and CDR2 as FQGNSA. The authors ran a second PCR of 7 to 11 cycles using a sample-barcoded 5' primer and a J-beta primer mix. TCRdb reanalysed the 5' RACE reads using MiXCR and keeps one entry per CDR3 protein. The sample lists roughly 2 million distinct CDR3 sequences; 49% were seen once.

Material for sequencing was blood. The chain carries TRBV7-2 and TRBJ2-2, with D possibly being TRBD2 (5 bases). The TCR was taken from a woman between 35 and 50 years old in good health. CDR3: CASSLGTRTGELFF. CDR3 sequence (DNA): TGTGCCAGCAGCTTAGGGACTCGCACCGGGGAGCTGTTTTTT.